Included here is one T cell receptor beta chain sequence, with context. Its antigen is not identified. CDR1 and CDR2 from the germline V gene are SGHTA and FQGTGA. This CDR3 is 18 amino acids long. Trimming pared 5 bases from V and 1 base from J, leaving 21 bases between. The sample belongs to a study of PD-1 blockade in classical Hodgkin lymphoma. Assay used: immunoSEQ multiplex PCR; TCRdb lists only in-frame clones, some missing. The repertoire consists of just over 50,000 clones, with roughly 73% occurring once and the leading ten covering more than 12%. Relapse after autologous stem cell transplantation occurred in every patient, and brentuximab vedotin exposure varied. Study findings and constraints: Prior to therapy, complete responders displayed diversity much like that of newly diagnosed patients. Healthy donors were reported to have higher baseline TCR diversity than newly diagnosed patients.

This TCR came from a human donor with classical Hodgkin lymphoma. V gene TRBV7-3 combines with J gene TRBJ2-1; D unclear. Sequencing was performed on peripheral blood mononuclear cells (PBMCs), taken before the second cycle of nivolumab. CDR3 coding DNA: TGTGCCAGCAGCCCACCCAGCCAAACGCGACCTTCCTACAATGAGCAGTTCTTC. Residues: CASSPPSQTRPSYNEQFF.